This paragraph covers one TCR beta chain sequence. What it binds is unknown. V lost 3 bases and J lost 1; bases outside the gene matches: 4. Germline CDR1 SNHLY, CDR2 FYNNEI. This CDR3 spans 15 amino acids. Clones were read by immunoSEQ multiplex PCR, and TCRdb kept only the in-frame ones, dropping some. The table lists about a million clones, about 80% of them singletons. This record comes from a study of shared clonotypes between healthy human individuals. Study-level results: The naive CD4 repertoires of several donors were compared, and around 4.7% of clonotypes were shared.

This sequence originates from a man between 18 and 29 years old in good health. Material for sequencing was memory CD4+ T cells sorted from blood. The sample's subset: CD45RA-negative fraction. V is TRBV2 and J is TRBJ2-3; 7 nucleotides agree with TRBD1. The CDR3 region has the DNA TGTGCCAGCAGTGACCAGGGGGTCGGCACAGATACGCAGTATTTT. Translated, it gives CASSDQGVGTDTQYF.